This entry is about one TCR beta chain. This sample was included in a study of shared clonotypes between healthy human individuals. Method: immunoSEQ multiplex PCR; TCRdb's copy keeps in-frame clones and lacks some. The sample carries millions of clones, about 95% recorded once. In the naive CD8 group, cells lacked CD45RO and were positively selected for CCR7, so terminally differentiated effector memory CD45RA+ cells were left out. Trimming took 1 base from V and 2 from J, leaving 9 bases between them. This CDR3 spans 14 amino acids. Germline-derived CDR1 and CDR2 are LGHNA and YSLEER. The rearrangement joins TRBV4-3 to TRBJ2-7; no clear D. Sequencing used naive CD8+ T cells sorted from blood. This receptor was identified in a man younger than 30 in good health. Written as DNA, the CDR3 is TGCGCCAGCAGCCAAGGGTCACAGACCTACGAGCAGTACTTC. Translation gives CASSQGSQTYEQYF.